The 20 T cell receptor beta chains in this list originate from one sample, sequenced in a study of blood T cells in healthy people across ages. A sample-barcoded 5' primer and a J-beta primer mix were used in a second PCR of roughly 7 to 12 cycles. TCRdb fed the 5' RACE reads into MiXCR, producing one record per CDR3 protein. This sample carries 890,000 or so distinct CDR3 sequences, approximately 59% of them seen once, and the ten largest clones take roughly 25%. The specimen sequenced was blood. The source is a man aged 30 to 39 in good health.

The CDR3 DNA reads as TGCGCCAGCAGCTTGGAGGGGGAAGGATACGAGCAGTACTTC. Translated, it gives CASSLEGEGYEQYF. The chain recombines TRBV5-1 with TRBJ2-7; possibly TRBD1 for D (6 bases). This CDR3 region has 14 residues. CDR1 and CDR2 (germline): SGHRS, YFSETQ. V lost 0 bases, J lost 4 bases, and 11 bases lay in between.

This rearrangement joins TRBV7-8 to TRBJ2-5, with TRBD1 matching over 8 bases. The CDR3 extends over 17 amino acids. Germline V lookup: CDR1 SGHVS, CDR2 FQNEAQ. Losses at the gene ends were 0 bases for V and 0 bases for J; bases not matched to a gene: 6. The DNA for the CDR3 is TGTGCCAGCAGCTTAGCGCTGTGGACAGGGCACCAAGAGACCCAGTACTTC. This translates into CASSLALWTGHQETQYF.

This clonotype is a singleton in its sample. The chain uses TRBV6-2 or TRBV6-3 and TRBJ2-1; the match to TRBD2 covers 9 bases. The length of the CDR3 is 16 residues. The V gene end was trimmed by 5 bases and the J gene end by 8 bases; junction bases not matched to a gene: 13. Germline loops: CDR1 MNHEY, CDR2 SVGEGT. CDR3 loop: CASSTISGGWIYEQFF. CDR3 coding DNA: TGTGCCAGCAGTACTATTAGCGGGGGATGGATCTATGAGCAGTTCTTC.

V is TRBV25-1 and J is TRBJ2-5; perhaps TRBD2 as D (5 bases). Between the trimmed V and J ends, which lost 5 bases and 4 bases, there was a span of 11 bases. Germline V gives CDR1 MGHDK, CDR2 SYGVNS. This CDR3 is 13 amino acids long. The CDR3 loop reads CASSILGGETQYF. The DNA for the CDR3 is TGTGCCAGCAGTATTCTTGGAGGAGAGACCCAGTACTTC.

The DNA for the CDR3 is TGCAGTGCTAACACCAATAAAGGGCCACCCGAGCAGTACTTC. Protein: CSANTNKGPPEQYF. The rearrangement joins TRBV20-1 to TRBJ2-7; D call uncertain. Germline assignment: CDR1 DFQATT and CDR2 SNEGSKA (reference sequence). Trimming removed 4 bases at V and 6 bases at J, with 19 bases between. The CDR3 length is 14 residues.

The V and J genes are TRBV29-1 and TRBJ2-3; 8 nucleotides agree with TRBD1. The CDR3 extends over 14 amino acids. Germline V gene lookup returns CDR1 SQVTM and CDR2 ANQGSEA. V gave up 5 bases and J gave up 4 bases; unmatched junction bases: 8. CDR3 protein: CSVRQGSLADTQYF. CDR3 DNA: TGCAGCGTTCGACAGGGGTCCTTAGCAGATACGCAGTATTTT.

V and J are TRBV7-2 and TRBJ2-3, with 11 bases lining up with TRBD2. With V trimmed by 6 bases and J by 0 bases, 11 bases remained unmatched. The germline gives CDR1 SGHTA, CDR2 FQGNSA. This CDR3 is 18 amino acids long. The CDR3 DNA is TGTGCCAGCAGACCTACTAGCGGGGGTATAACTAGCACAGATACGCAGTATTTT. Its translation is CASRPTSGGITSTDTQYF.

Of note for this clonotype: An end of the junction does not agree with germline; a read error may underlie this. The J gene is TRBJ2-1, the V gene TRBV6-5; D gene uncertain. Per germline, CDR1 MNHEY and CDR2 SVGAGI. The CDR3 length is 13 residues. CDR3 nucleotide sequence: TGTGTCAGCAGTTACTCGAGAGAAGTTGAGCAGTTCTTC. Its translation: CVSSYSREVEQFF.

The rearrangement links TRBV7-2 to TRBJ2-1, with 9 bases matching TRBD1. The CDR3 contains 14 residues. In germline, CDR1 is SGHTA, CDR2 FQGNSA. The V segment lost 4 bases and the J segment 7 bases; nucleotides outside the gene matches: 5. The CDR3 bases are TGTGCCAGCAGCTCCAACAGGGGGCCTAATGAGCAGTTCTTC. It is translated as CASSSNRGPNEQFF.

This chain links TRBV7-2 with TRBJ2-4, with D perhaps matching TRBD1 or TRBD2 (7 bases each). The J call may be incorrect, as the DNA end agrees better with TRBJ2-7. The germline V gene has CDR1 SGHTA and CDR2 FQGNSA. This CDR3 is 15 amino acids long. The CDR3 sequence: CASSLTAGQNYEQYF. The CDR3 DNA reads TGTGCCAGCAGCCTAACAGCGGGACAGAACTACGAGCAGTACTTC.

CDR3 nucleotides: TGTGCCAGCAGTGACTTCCCTGGTGAGACCCAGTACTTC. This translates into CASSDFPGETQYF. The chain links TRBV25-1 to TRBJ2-4, with D uncertain. The J call is in doubt because the DNA end fits TRBJ2-5 better. Germline V gene sequence: CDR1 MGHDK, CDR2 SYGVNS. The CDR3 covers 13 residues.

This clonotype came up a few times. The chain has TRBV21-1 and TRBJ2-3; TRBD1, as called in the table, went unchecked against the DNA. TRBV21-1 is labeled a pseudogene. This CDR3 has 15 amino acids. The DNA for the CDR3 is TGTGCCAGCAGCTCGAGGACCCGGGACCCAGATACGCAGTATTTT. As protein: CASSSRTRDPDTQYF.

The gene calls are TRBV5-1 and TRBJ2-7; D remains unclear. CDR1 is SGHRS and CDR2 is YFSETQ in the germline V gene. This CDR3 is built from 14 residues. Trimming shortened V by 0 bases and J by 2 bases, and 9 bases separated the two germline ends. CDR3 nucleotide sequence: TGCGCCAGCAGCTTGGCTACAGCAGCCTACGAGCAGTACTTC. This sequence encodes CASSLATAAYEQYF.

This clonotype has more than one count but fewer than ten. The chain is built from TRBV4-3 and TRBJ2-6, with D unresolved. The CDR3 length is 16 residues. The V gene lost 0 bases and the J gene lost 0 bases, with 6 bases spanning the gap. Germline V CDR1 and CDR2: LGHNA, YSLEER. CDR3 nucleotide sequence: TGCGCCAGCAGCCAAGATATCGCCTCTGGGGCCAACGTCCTGACTTTC. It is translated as CASSQDIASGANVLTF.

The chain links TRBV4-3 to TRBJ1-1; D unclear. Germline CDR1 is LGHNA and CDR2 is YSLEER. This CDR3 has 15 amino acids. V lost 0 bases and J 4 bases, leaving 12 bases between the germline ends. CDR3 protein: CASSQDRGYGTEAFF. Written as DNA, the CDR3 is TGCGCCAGCAGCCAAGATCGAGGGTACGGCACTGAAGCTTTCTTT.

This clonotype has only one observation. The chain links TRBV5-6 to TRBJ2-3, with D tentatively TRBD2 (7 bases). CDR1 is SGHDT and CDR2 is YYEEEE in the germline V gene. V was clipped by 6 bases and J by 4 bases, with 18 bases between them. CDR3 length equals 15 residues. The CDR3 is CASTRERRGPDTQYF. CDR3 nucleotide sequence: TGTGCCAGCACCCGGGAAAGGCGGGGGCCAGATACGCAGTATTTT.

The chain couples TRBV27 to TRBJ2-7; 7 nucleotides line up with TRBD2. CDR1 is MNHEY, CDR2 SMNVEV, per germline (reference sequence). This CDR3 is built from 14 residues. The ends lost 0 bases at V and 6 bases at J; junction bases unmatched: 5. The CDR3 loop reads CASSLSATSSEQYF. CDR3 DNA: TGTGCCAGCAGTTTATCGGCGACTAGCAGCGAGCAGTACTTC.

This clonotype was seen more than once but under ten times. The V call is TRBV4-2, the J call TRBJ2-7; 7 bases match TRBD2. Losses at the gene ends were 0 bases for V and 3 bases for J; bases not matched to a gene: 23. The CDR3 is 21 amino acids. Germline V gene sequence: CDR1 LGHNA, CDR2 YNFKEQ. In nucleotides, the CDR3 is TGTGCCAGCAGCCAAGATCGGTACCCGGGAGGAATAGGCCAAACCATCTACGAGCAGTACTTC. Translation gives CASSQDRYPGGIGQTIYEQYF.

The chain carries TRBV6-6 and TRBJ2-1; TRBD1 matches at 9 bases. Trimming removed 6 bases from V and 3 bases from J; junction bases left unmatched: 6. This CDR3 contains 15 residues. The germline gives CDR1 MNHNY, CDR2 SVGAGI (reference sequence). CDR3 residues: CASSPTGGFYNEQFF. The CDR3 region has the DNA TGTGCCAGCAGCCCGACAGGGGGGTTCTACAATGAGCAGTTCTTC.

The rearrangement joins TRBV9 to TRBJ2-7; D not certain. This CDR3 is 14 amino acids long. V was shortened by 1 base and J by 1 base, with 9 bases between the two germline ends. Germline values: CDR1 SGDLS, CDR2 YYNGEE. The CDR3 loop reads CASSVSQKSYEQYF. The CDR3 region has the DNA TGTGCCAGCAGCGTAAGCCAAAAATCCTACGAGCAGTACTTC.